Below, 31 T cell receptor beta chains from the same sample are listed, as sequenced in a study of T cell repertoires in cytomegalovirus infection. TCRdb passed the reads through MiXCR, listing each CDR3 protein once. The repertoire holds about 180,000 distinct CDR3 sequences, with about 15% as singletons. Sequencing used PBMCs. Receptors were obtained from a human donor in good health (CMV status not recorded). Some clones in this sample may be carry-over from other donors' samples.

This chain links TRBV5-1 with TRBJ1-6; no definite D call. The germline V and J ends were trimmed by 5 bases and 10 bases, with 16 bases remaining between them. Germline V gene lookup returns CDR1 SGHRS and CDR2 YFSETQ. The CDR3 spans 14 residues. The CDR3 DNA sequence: TGCGCCAGCAGAGCCGGGCCTTGGGAGTCACCCCTCCACTTT. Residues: CASRAGPWESPLHF.

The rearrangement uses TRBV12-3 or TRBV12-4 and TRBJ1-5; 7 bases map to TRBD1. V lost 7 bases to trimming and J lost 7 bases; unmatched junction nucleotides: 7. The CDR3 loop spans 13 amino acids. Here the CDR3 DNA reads TGTGCCAGCAACCCGACAGGGCGGCAGCCCCAGCATTTT. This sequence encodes CASNPTGRQPQHF.

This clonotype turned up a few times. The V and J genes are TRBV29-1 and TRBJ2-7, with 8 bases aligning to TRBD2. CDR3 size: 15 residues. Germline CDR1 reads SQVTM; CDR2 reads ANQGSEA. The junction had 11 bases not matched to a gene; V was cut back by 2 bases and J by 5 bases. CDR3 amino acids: CSVESSGPPNHEQYF. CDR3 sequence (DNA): TGCAGCGTTGAATCTAGCGGGCCTCCAAACCACGAGCAGTACTTC.

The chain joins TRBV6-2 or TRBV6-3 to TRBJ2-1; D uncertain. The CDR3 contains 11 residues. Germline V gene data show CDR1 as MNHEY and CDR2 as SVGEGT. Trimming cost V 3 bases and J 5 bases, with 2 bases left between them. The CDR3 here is CASSYNNEQFF. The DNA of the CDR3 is TGTGCCAGCAGTTATAACAATGAGCAGTTCTTC.

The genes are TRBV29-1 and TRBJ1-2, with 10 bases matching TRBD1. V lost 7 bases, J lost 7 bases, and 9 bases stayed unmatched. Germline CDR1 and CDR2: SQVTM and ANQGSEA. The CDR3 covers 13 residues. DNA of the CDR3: TGCAGCGCGACAGGGGGCTTGGTTAGTGGCTACACCTTC. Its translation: CSATGGLVSGYTF.

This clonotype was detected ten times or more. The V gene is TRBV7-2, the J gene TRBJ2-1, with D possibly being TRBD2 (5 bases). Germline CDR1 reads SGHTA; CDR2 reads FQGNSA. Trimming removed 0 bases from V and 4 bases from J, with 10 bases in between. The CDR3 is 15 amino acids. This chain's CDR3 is CASSLAAGIYNEQFF. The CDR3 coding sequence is TGTGCCAGCAGCTTAGCGGCGGGTATATACAATGAGCAGTTCTTC.

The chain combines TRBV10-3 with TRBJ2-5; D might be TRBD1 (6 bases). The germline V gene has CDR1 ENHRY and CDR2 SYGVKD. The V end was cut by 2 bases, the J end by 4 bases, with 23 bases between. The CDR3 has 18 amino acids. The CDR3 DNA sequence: TGTGCCATCAGTGAGGGCAGGGGAGCCCCCCACGGAGTAGAGACCCAGTACTTC. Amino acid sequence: CAISEGRGAPHGVETQYF.

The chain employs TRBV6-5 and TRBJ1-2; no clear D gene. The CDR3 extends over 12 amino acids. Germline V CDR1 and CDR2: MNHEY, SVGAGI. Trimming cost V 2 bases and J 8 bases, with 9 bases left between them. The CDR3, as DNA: TGTGCCAGCAGTTACGAGGGAACGGGCTACACCTTC. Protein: CASSYEGTGYTF.

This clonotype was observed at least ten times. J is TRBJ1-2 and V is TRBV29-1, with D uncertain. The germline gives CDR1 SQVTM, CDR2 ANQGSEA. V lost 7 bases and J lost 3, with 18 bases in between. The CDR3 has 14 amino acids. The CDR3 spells CSAAVGRDDYGYTF. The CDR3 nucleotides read TGCAGCGCCGCCGTGGGGAGAGATGACTATGGCTACACCTTC.

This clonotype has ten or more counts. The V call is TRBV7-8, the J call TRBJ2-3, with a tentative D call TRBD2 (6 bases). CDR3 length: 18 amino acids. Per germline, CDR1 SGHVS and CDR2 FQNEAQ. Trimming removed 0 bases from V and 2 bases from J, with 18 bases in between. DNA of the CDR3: TGTGCCAGCAGCTTAGCTTCCCTAGCGAGCCTTTCCACAGATACGCAGTATTTT. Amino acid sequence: CASSLASLASLSTDTQYF.

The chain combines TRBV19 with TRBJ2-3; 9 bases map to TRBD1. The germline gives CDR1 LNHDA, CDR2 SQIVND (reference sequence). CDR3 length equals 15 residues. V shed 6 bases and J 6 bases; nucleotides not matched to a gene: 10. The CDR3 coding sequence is TGTGCCAGTAGGCCACAGGGGGCAGTTTGGGATACGCAGTATTTT. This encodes CASRPQGAVWDTQYF.

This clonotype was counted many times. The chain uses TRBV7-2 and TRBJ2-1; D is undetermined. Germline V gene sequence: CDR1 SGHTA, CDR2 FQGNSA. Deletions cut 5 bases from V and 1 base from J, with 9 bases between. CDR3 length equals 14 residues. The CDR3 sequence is CASSPGGSYNEQFF. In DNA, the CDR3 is TGTGCCAGCAGCCCGGGTGGATCCTACAATGAGCAGTTCTTC.

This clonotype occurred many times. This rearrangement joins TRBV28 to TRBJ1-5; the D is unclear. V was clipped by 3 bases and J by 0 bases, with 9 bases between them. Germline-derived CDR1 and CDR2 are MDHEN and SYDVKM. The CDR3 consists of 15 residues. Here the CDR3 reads CASSFLRNSNQPQHF. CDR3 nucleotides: TGTGCCAGCAGTTTTTTACGGAATAGCAATCAGCCCCAGCATTTT.

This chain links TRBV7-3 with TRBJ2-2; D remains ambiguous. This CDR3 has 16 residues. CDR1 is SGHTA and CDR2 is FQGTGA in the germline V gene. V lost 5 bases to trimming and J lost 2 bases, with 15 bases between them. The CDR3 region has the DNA TGTGCCAGCAGCATGGCGCAGAACATAAACACCGGGGAGCTGTTTTTT. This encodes CASSMAQNINTGELFF.

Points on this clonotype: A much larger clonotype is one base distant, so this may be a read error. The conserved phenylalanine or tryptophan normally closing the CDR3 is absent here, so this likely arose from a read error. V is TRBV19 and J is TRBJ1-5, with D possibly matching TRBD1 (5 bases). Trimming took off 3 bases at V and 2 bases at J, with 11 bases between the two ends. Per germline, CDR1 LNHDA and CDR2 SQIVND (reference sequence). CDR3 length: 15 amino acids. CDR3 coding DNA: TGTGCCAGTAGTATGAGGGGATATGGCAATCAGCCCCAGCATTGT. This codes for CASSMRGYGNQPQHC.

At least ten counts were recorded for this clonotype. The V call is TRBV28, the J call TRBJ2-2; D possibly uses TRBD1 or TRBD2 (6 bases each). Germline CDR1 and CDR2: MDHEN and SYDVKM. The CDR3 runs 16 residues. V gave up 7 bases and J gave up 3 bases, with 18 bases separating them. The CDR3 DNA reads TGTGCCAGCACCACAGCGGGCAGGGGCGACACCGGGGAGCTGTTTTTT. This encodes CASTTAGRGDTGELFF.

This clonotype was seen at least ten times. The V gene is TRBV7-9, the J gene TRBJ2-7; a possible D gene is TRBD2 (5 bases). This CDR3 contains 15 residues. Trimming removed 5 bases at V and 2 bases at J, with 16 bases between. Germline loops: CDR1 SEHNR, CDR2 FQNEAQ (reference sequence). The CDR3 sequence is CASSPDPAGAYEQYF. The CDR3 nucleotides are TGTGCCAGCAGCCCCGACCCAGCCGGGGCCTACGAGCAGTACTTC.

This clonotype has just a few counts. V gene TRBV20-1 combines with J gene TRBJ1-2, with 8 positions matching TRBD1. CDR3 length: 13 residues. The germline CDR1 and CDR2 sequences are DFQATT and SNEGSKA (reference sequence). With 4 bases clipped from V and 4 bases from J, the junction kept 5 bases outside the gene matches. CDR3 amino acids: CSANPDRGYGYTF. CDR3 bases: TGCAGTGCTAATCCCGACAGGGGCTATGGCTACACCTTC.

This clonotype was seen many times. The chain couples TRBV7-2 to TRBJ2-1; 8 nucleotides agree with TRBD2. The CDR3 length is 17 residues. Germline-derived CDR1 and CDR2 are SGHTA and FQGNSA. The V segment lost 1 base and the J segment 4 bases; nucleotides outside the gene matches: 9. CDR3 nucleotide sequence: TGTGCCAGCAGCTTAGGGGGAAGCGGGAGACTTTACAATGAGCAGTTCTTC. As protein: CASSLGGSGRLYNEQFF.

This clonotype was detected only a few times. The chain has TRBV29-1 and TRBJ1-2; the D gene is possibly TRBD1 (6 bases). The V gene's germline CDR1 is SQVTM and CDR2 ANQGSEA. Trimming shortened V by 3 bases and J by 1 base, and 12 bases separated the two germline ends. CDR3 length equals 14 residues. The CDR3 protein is CSVDGGQDNYGYTF. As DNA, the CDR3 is TGCAGCGTTGACGGGGGGCAGGATAACTATGGCTACACCTTC. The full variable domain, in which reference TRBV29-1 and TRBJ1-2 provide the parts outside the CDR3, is SAVISQKPSRDICQRGTSLTIQCQVDSQVTMMFWYRQQPGQSLTLIATANQGSEATYESGFVIDKFPISRPNLTFSTLTVSNMSPEDSSIYLCSVDGGQDNYGYTFGSGTRLTVV.

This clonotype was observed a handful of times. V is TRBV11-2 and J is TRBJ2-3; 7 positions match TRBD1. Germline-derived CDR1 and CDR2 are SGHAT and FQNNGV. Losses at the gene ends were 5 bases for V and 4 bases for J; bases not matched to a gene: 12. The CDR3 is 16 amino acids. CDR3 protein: CASSLGQSPKSDTQYF. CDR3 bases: TGTGCCAGCAGCCTGGGACAGTCTCCTAAATCAGATACGCAGTATTTT.

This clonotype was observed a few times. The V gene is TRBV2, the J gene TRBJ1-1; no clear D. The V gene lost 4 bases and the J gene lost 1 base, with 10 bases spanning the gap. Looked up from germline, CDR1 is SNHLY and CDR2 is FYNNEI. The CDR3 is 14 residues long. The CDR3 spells CASSAEGANTEAFF. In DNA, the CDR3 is TGTGCCAGCAGTGCTGAGGGCGCGAACACTGAAGCTTTCTTT.

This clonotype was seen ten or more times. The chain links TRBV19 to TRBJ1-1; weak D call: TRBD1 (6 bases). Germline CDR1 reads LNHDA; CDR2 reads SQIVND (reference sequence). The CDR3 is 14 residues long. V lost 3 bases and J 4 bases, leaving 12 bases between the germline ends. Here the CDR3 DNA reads TGTGCCAGTAGTATGAGACAGGACCGCACTGAAGCTTTCTTT. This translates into CASSMRQDRTEAFF.

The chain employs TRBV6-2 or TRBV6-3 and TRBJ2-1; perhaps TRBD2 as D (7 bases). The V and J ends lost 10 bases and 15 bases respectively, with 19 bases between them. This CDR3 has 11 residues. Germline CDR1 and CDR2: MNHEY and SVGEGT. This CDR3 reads CATRGLSLLFF. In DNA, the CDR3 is TGTGCCACCAGGGGACTATCTCTTCTGTTCTTC.

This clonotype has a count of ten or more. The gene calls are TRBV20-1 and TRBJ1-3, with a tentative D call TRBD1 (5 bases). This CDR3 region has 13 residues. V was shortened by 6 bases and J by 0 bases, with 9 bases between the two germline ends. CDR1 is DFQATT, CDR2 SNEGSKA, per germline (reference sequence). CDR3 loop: CSARDHSGNTIYF. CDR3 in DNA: TGCAGTGCACGGGACCACTCTGGAAACACCATATATTTT.

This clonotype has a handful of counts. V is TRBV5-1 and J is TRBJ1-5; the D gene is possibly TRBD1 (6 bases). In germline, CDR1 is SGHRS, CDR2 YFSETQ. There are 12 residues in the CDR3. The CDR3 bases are TGCGTCAAGGGGGGGATTCATCAGCCCCAGCATTTT. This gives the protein CVKGGIHQPQHF.

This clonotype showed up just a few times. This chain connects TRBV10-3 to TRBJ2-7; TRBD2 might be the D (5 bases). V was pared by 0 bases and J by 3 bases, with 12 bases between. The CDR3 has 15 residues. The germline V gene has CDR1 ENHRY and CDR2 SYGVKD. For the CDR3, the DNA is TGTGCCATCAGTGAGTCGAGTAGTGGGAGCTACGAGCAGTACTTC. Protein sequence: CAISESSSGSYEQYF.

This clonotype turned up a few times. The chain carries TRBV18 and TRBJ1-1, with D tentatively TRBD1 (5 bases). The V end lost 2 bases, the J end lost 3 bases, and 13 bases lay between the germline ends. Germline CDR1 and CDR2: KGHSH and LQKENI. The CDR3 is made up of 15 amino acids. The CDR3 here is CASSPYDSPHTEAFF. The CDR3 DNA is TGTGCCAGCTCACCATATGACAGCCCGCACACTGAAGCTTTCTTT.

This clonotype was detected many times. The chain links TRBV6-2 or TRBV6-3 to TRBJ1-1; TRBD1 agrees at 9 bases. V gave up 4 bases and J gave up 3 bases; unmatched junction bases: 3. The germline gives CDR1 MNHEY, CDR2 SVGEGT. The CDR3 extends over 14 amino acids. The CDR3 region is CASSWRQGDTEAFF. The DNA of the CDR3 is TGTGCCAGCAGTTGGCGACAGGGGGACACTGAAGCTTTCTTT.

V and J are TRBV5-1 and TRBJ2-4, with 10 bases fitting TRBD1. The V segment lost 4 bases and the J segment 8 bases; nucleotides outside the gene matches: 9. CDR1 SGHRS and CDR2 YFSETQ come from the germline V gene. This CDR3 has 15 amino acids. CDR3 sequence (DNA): TGCGCCAGCAGCCTGTGGGACAGGGGAAAGGACATTCAGTACTTC. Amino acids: CASSLWDRGKDIQYF.

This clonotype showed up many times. The CDR3 reads CASSLDGPRYGYTF. The CDR3 coding sequence is TGTGCCAGCAGTTTAGATGGACCGCGCTATGGCTACACCTTC. The V gene is TRBV27, the J gene TRBJ1-2; D is uncertain. Trimming took 2 bases from V and 4 from J, leaving 11 bases between them. There are 14 residues in the CDR3. Germline-derived CDR1 and CDR2 are MNHEY and SMNVEV (reference sequence).